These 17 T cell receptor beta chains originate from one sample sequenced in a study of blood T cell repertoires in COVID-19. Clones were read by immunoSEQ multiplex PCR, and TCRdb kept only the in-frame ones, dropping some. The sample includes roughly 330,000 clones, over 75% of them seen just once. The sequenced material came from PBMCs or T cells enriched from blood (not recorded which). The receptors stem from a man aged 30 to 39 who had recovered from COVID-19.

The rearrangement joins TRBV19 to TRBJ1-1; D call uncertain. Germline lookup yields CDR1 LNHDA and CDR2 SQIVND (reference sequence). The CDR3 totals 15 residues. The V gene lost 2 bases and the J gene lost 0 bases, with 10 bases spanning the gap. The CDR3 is CASSITKVLNTEAFF. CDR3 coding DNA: TGTGCCAGTAGTATAACTAAGGTGCTGAACACTGAAGCTTTCTTT. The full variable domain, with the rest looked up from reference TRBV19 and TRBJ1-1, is DGGITQSPKYLFRKEGQNVTLSCEQNLNHDAMYWYRQDPGQGLRLIYYSQIVNDFQKGDIAEGYSVSREKKESFPLTVTSAQKNPTAFYLCASSITKVLNTEAFFGQGTRLTVV.

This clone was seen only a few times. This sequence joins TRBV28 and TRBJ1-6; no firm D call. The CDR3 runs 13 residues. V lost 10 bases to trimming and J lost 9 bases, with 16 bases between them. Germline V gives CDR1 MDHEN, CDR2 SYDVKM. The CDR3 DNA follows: TGTGCCATCCAGCGCGTATGGAGTTCACCCCTCCACTTT. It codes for CAIQRVWSSPLHF.

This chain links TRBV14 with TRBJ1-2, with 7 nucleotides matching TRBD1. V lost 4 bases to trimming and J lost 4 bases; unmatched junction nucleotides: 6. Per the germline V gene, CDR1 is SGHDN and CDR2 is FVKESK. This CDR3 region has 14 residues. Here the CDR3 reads CASSPRAGGYGYTF. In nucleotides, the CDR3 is TGTGCCAGCAGCCCCCGGGCAGGGGGCTATGGCTACACCTTC.

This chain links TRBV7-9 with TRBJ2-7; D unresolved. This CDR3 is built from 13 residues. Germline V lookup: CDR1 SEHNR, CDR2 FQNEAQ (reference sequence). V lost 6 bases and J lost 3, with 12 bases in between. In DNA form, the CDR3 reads TGTGCCAGCAGTGTGCAGGCCAGCTACGAGCAGTACTTC. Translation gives CASSVQASYEQYF.

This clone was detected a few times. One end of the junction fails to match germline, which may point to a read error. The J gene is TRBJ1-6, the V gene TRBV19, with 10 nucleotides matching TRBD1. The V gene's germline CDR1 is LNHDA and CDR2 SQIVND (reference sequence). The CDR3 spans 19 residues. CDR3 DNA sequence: TGTGCCAGTAGTATTTTCTTCGGACAGGGGGAATCATATACTTCACCCCTCCACTTT. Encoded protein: CASSIFFGQGESYTSPLHF. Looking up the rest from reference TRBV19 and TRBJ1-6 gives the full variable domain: DGGITQSPKYLFRKEGQNVTLSCEQNLNHDAMYWYRQDPGQGLRLIYYSQIVNDFQKGDIAEGYSVSREKKESFPLTVTSAQKNPTAFYLCASSIFFGQGESYTSPLHFGNGTRLTVT.

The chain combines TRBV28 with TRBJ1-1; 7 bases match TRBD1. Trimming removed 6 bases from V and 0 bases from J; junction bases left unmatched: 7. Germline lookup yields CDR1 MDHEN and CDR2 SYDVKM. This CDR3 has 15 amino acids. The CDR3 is CASSATGRMNTEAFF. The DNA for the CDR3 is TGTGCCAGCAGCGCGACAGGGCGTATGAACACTGAAGCTTTCTTT.

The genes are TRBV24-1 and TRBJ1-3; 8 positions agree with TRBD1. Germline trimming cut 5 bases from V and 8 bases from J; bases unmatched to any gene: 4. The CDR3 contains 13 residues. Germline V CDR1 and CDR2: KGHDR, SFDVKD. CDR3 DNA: TGTGCCACCAGTGTGACAGGGGAAGACACCATATATTTT. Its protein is CATSVTGEDTIYF.

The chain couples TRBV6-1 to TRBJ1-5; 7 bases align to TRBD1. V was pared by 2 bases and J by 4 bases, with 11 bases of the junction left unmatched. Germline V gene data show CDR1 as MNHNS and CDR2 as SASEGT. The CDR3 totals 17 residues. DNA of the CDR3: TGTGCCAGCAGTGAATGGGGGAGGACAGGTCAAAATCAGCCCCAGCATTTT. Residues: CASSEWGRTGQNQPQHF.

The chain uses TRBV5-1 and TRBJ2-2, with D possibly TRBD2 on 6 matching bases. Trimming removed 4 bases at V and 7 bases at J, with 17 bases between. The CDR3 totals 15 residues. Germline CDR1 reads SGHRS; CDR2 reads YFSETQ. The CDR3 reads CASSPGRGLNGELFF. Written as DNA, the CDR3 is TGCGCCAGCAGCCCCGGGAGAGGACTTAACGGGGAGCTGTTTTTT.

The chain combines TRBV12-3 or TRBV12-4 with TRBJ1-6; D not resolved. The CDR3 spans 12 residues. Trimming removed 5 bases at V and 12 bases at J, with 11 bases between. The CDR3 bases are TGTGCCAGCAGTCCTCCGGGTAGACCCCTCCACTTT. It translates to CASSPPGRPLHF.

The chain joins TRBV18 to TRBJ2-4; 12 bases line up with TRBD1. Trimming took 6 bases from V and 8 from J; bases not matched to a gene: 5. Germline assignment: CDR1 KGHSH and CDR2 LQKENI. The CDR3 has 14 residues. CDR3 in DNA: TGTGCCAGCTCGGAGGGACAGGGGGCTGACATTCAGTACTTC. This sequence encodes CASSEGQGADIQYF.

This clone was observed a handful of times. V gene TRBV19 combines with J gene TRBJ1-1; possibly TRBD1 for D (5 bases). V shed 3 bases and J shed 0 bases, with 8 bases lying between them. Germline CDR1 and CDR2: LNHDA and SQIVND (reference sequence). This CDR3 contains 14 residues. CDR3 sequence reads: CASSIQGVNTEAFF. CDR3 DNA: TGTGCCAGTAGTATCCAAGGGGTGAACACTGAAGCTTTCTTT. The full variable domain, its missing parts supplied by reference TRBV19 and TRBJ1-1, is DGGITQSPKYLFRKEGQNVTLSCEQNLNHDAMYWYRQDPGQGLRLIYYSQIVNDFQKGDIAEGYSVSREKKESFPLTVTSAQKNPTAFYLCASSIQGVNTEAFFGQGTRLTVV.

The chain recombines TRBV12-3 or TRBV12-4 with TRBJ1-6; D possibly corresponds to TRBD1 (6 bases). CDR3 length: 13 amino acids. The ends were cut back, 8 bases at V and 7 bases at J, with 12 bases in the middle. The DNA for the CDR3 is TGTGCCAGCCTAAGGGGGGGGAATTCACCCCTCCACTTT. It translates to CASLRGGNSPLHF.

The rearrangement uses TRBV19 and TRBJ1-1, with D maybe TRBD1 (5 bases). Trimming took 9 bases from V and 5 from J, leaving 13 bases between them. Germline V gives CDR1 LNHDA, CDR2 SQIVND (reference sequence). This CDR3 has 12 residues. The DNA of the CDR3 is TGTGCCAGCCGGGGGATGGGAACTGAAGCTTTCTTT. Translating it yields CASRGMGTEAFF.

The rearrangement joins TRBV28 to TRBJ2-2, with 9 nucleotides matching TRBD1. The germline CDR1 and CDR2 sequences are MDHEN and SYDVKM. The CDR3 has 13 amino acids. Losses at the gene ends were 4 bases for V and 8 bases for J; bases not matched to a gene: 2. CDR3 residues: CASSSGQGGELFF. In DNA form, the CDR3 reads TGTGCCAGCAGTTCGGGACAGGGTGGGGAGCTGTTTTTT.

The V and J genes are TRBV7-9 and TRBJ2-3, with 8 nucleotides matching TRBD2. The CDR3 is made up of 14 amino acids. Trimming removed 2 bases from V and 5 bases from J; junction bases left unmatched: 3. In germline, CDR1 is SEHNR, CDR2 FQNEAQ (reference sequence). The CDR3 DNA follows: TGTGCCAGCAGCTTACGTGCGGGGGGAGATACGCAGTATTTT. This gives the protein CASSLRAGGDTQYF.

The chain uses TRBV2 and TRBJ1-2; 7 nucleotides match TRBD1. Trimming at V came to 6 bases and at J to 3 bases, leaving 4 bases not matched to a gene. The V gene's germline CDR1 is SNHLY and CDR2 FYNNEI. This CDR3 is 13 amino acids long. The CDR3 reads CASSDQGDYGYTF. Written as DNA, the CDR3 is TGTGCCAGCAGCGACCAGGGGGACTATGGCTACACCTTC.